A selection of T cell receptor beta chains follows, all from one sample in a study of OX40 agonist ivuxolimab in advanced cancers. Generated by immunoSEQ multiplex PCR, the TCRdb table keeps only in-frame clones and is missing some. The sample lists about 79,000 clones, roughly 88% occurring once. Sequenced material: CD4+ or CD8+ T cells sorted from blood, taken in a trial of the OX40 agonist ivuxolimab. The receptors here all came from an adult with an advanced solid tumor such as melanoma, head and neck, liver or kidney cancer. Both conserved end residues are part of each CDR3. A D gene is named only where the DNA matches it firmly. Expanded clones get a size class; other rows say once, few or many, or leave the size out.

J,D,V,size,CDR3,DNA
TRBJ1-2,NA,TRBV6-1,NA,CASTQAGSVYGYTF,TGTGCCAGCACCCAGGCAGGGTCCGTCTATGGCTACACCTTC
TRBJ2-3,NA,TRBV15,NA,CATSRASVITDTQYF,TGTGCCACCAGCAGAGCCAGCGTGATCACAGATACGCAGTATTTT
TRBJ1-3,NA,TRBV28,NA,CASKGPGSPGNTIYF,TGTGCCAGCAAAGGGCCGGGTAGCCCAGGAAACACCATATATTTT
TRBJ2-5,TRBD1,TRBV11-1,few,CASSRSSGQGGETQYF,TGTGCCAGCAGCCGTAGTTCGGGACAGGGGGGAGAGACCCAGTACTTC
TRBJ2-5,NA,TRBV18,NA,CASSWAREETQYF,TGTGCCAGCTCATGGGCACGGGAAGAGACCCAGTACTTC
TRBJ1-1,NA,TRBV6-1,NA,CASMSGRTEAFF,TGTGCCAGCATGAGTGGGCGGACTGAAGCTTTCTTT
TRBJ2-7,NA,TRBV12-2,NA,CASRLGASGRGEQYF,TGTGCAAGTCGCTTAGGGGCTAGCGGGAGGGGAGAGCAGTACTTC
TRBJ2-3,TRBD1,TRBV9,NA,CASSPGGQLTDTQYF,TGTGCCAGCAGCCCAGGGGGCCAGCTCACAGATACGCAGTATTTT
TRBJ2-3,NA,TRBV11-2,NA,CASSLVSGTDTQYF,TGTGCCAGCAGCTTGGTCAGCGGCACAGATACGCAGTATTTT
TRBJ2-7,TRBD2,TRBV11-3,NA,CASSLDLRVRETRAYEQYF,TGTGCCAGCAGCTTAGATCTAAGAGTGCGGGAGACGAGAGCCTACGAGCAGTACTTC
TRBJ2-2,NA,TRBV19,medium-sized,CASSRPWGAVNTGELFF,TGTGCCAGTAGTCGTCCCTGGGGAGCGGTGAACACCGGGGAGCTGTTTTTT
TRBJ2-3,TRBD1,TRBV19,NA,CASSITPDRVADTQYF,TGTGCCAGTAGTATAACCCCGGACAGGGTAGCAGATACGCAGTATTTT
TRBJ2-3,NA,TRBV27,NA,CASSFGGNTQYF,TGTGCCAGCAGTTTTGGTGGTAATACGCAGTATTTT
TRBJ2-7,NA,TRBV4-2,NA,CASSQDPTRGYEQYF,TGTGCCAGCAGCCAAGATCCTACCAGGGGCTACGAGCAGTACTTC
TRBJ2-5,TRBD2,TRBV7-9,NA,CASSYRFGTSAETQYF,TGTGCCAGCAGCTACCGATTTGGGACTAGCGCGGAGACCCAGTACTTC
TRBJ2-7,TRBD1,TRBV11-3,NA,CASSLGTGEGRAQYF,TGTGCCAGCAGCTTAGGGACAGGGGAGGGAAGGGCGCAGTACTTC
TRBJ2-1,TRBD1,TRBV6-5,NA,CASRRTGGSYNEQFF,TGTGCCAGCAGGCGAACAGGGGGATCCTACAATGAGCAGTTCTTC
TRBJ2-7,TRBD2,TRBV7-9,few,CASSEAGLAGTPYEQYF,TGTGCCAGCAGCGAAGCCGGACTAGCGGGAACCCCCTACGAGCAGTACTTC
TRBJ1-2,NA,TRBV19,NA,CASSRGTRGYTF,TGTGCCAGTAGTAGGGGGACACGGGGCTACACCTTC
TRBJ1-5,NA,TRBV6-5,NA,CASSIRGGQPQHF,TGTGCCAGCAGCATCAGGGGAGGTCAGCCCCAGCATTTT
TRBJ2-5,NA,TRBV9,NA,CASSVDGSQETQYF,TGTGCCAGCAGCGTAGACGGTAGCCAGGAGACCCAGTACTTC
TRBJ2-7,TRBD1,TRBV5-1,NA,CASSLGTGQPYEQYF,TGCGCCAGCAGCTTGGGAACGGGACAGCCCTACGAGCAGTACTTC
TRBJ2-3,TRBD2,TRBV6-1,NA,CASSEATGTSDGDTQYF,TGTGCCAGCAGTGAAGCTACCGGGACTAGCGATGGAGATACGCAGTATTTT
TRBJ1-5,NA,TRBV2,few,CASSALNQPQHF,TGTGCCAGCAGTGCCCTGAATCAGCCCCAGCATTTT
TRBJ1-1,NA,TRBV6-5,once,CASSYSNTEAFF,TGTGCCAGCAGTTACTCAAACACTGAAGCTTTCTTT
TRBJ2-1,TRBD2,TRBV5-1,NA,CASSIAGPYNEQFF,TGCGCCAGCAGCATAGCGGGACCATACAATGAGCAGTTCTTC
TRBJ1-2,TRBD1,TRBV18,once,CASSPGDRANGYTF,TGTGCCAGCTCACCGGGGGACAGAGCAAATGGCTACACCTTC
TRBJ2-1,NA,TRBV13,few,CASSPRRGPYNEQFF,TGTGCCAGCAGCCCCCGACGCGGGCCCTACAATGAGCAGTTCTTC
TRBJ2-5,NA,TRBV6-1,NA,CASSERKSQETQYF,TGTGCCAGCAGTGAAAGGAAGTCCCAAGAGACCCAGTACTTC
TRBJ2-5,NA,TRBV5-8,NA,CASSLASKGSKETQYF,TGTGCCAGCAGCTTGGCATCAAAGGGTTCTAAAGAGACCCAGTACTTC
TRBJ2-2,NA,TRBV5-6,NA,CASSLTQAYTGELFF,TGTGCCAGCAGCTTGACGCAGGCGTACACCGGGGAGCTGTTTTTT
TRBJ2-2,TRBD2,TRBV5-4,NA,CASSFKLAGTGELFF,TGTGCCAGCAGCTTTAAACTAGCGGGAACCGGGGAGCTGTTTTTT
TRBJ2-5,TRBD1,TRBV5-1,NA,CASSFDQGAGETQYF,TGCGCCAGCAGCTTCGACCAGGGGGCCGGGGAGACCCAGTACTTC
TRBJ2-5,NA,TRBV7-3,NA,CASSLGGVGETQYF,TGTGCCAGCAGCTTAGGTGGGGTTGGCGAGACCCAGTACTTC
TRBJ1-1,TRBD1,TRBV5-1,NA,CASSYRGNTEAFF,TGCGCCAGCAGCTACAGGGGGAACACTGAAGCTTTCTTT
TRBJ2-7,NA,TRBV7-9,NA,CASSFGDAYRSEQYF,TGTGCCAGCAGCTTCGGGGACGCTTATCGGAGCGAGCAGTACTTC
TRBJ2-1,NA,TRBV1,few,CTSSQDQLSSYYNEQFF,TGCACCAGCAGCCAAGACCAATTAAGCAGCTACTACAATGAGCAGTTCTTC
TRBJ2-1,NA,TRBV28,once,CASFTPGPSYNEQFF,TGTGCCAGCTTCACCCCGGGTCCTAGCTACAATGAGCAGTTCTTC
TRBJ2-5,NA,TRBV14,once,CASSQGLVAEKTQYF,TGTGCCAGCAGCCAAGGTCTAGTAGCGGAAAAGACCCAGTACTTC
TRBJ1-1,TRBD1,TRBV29-1,NA,CSVRSSGTGTTPAEAFF,TGCAGCGTTCGATCATCCGGGACAGGGACGACTCCCGCTGAAGCTTTCTTT
TRBJ2-6,NA,TRBV4-1,NA,CASSQDTGGSGANVLTF,TGCGCCAGCAGCCAAGACACCGGGGGCTCTGGGGCCAACGTCCTGACTTTC
TRBJ2-5,NA,TRBV10-2,NA,CASSRGAEGETQYF,TGCGCCAGCTCCCGGGGGGCCGAGGGGGAGACCCAGTACTTC
TRBJ2-3,NA,TRBV6-5,NA,CASSYSGNTDTQYF,TGTGCCAGCAGTTACTCGGGGAACACAGATACGCAGTATTTT
TRBJ1-1,NA,TRBV19,NA,CASSMGRIDTEAFF,TGTGCCAGTAGTATGGGGAGGATTGACACTGAAGCTTTCTTT
TRBJ1-5,TRBD1,TRBV6-1,NA,CASSPGQGRNQPQHF,TGTGCCAGCAGTCCCGGACAGGGACGCAATCAGCCCCAGCATTTT
TRBJ2-7,NA,TRBV10-2,once,CASSEGYGNDEQYF,TGCGCCAGCAGCGAGGGCTACGGGAACGACGAGCAGTACTTC
TRBJ2-1,NA,TRBV15,once,CATRRQGDFTEQFF,TGTGCCACCCGGAGGCAGGGTGATTTCACTGAGCAGTTCTTC
TRBJ2-3,NA,TRBV28,NA,CASSLGGAGADTQYF,TGTGCCAGCAGTTTAGGAGGGGCTGGTGCAGATACGCAGTATTTT
TRBJ2-6,TRBD1,TRBV19,once,CASTTIQGSGANVLTF,TGTGCCAGTACTACGATACAGGGGTCTGGGGCCAACGTCCTGACTTTC
TRBJ2-1,NA,TRBV19,once,CASRDSDSYNEQFF,TGTGCCAGTAGGGATTCGGACTCCTACAATGAGCAGTTCTTC
TRBJ1-6,NA,TRBV18,NA,CASSPGQNSPLHF,TGTGCCAGCTCACCTGGACAGAATTCACCCCTCCACTTT
TRBJ2-1,NA,TRBV29-1,NA,CSVEDTLSYNEQFF,TGCAGCGTTGAGGACACTTTATCCTACAATGAGCAGTTCTTC
TRBJ1-2,TRBD1,TRBV19,NA,CASSRFQGANTNYGYTF,TGTGCCAGTAGTAGATTCCAGGGGGCCAACACTAACTATGGCTACACCTTC
TRBJ1-1,NA,TRBV11-3,once,CASSLEKDTEAFF,TGTGCCAGCAGCTTAGAAAAAGACACTGAAGCTTTCTTT
TRBJ1-2,NA,TRBV5-1,NA,CASSFSGDGYTF,TGCGCCAGCAGCTTCTCAGGGGACGGCTACACCTTC